Listed here are 30 T cell receptor beta chains from one sample, sequenced in a study of tumor and adjacent non-tumor tissue in lung cancer. RNA was extracted from bulk tissue without any cell sorting. The normal lung tissue was taken more than 3 cm from the tumor edge. The library came from three nested PCR rounds adapted from ARM-PCR protocols. From the multiplex PCR reads, TCRdb called clonotypes with MiXCR, one entry per CDR3 protein. The sample consists of around 100,000 distinct CDR3 sequences, around three fifths of them appearing once. Sequenced: distant non-tumor lung tissue. These receptors were collected from a man aged 25-45 years with non-small cell lung cancer.

As for this clonotype: Relative to the germline gene, one junction end is altered; a read error may explain this. This chain uses TRBV12-3 or TRBV12-4 with TRBJ2-4; 8 positions agree with TRBD2. The CDR3 consists of 14 residues. This chain's CDR3 is CASSPGTRVNIQYF. CDR3 nucleotides: TGTGCCAGCAGTCCTGGGACTAGGGTAAACATTCAATACTTC.

A note on this clonotype: This may stem from a read error, because a much larger clone lies one nucleotide away. This chain connects TRBV24-1 to TRBJ2-1, with 12 bases matching TRBD2. The CDR3 covers 17 residues. Germline assignment: CDR1 KGHDR and CDR2 SFDVKD. The CDR3: CAISEPSGTSGYNEQFF. The CDR3 DNA sequence: TGTGCCATCAGTGAACCGTCCGGGACTAGCGGGTACAATGAGCAGTTCTTC.

Comment on this clonotype: Relative to the germline gene, one junction end is altered; a read error may explain this. This chain uses TRBV12-3 or TRBV12-4 with TRBJ2-1, with D tentatively TRBD1 or TRBD2 (5 bases each). This CDR3 comprises 13 residues. The CDR3 DNA sequence: TGTGCCAGCAGTTTTGGGACGCTCAATAAACAGTTCTTT. As protein: CASSFGTLNKQFF.

The sample holds many counts of this clonotype. This chain joins TRBV20-1 and TRBJ1-1; D unresolved. The CDR3 sequence is 12 residues long. Germline V lookup: CDR1 DFQATT, CDR2 SNEGSKA (reference sequence). Deletions cut 0 bases from V and 1 base from J, with 3 bases between. In DNA, the CDR3 is TGCAGTGCTAGAGACCCGAACACTGAAGCTTTCTTT. Residues: CSARDPNTEAFF.

Notes on this clonotype: One junction end disagrees with the germline gene, perhaps due to a read error. The chain uses TRBV11-1 and TRBJ1-6; no definite D call. Germline values: CDR1 SGHAT, CDR2 FQDESV (reference sequence). The CDR3 spans 16 residues. Here the CDR3 DNA reads TGTGCCAGCAGCTTGGGGTTTGGAAGGAACGATTCACCCCTCCAATTT. Translated: CASSLGFGRNDSPLQF.

This clonotype was picked up many times. This sequence joins TRBV20-1 and TRBJ2-3; D may be TRBD2 (7 bases). V was trimmed by 5 bases and J by 3 bases, leaving 24 bases between them. CDR3 length equals 17 residues. The germline CDR1 and CDR2 sequences are DFQATT and SNEGSKA (reference sequence). CDR3 DNA sequence: TGCAGTGCTGTGGCGTCCAAAGGGGGGGGTAAAACAGATACGCAGTATTTT. Translated, it gives CSAVASKGGGKTDTQYF.

The J gene is TRBJ2-5, the V gene TRBV10-3; TRBD2 matches 9 bases. With 11 bases clipped from V and 3 bases from J, the junction kept 7 bases outside the gene matches. This CDR3 is built from 13 residues. Germline V lookup: CDR1 ENHRY, CDR2 SYGVKD. CDR3 DNA: TGTGCCGTGTGGCCTAGCGGGGAAGAGACCCAGTACTTC. Translating it yields CAVWPSGEETQYF.

This clonotype was counted only a few times. The V call is TRBV2, the J call TRBJ1-5, with D unresolved. Germline V lookup: CDR1 SNHLY, CDR2 FYNNEI. Trimming cost V 2 bases and J 4 bases, with 9 bases left between them. The CDR3 is made up of 14 amino acids. The DNA for the CDR3 is TGTGCCAGCAGTGAACGTGATAGGAATCAGCCCCAGCATTTT. This encodes CASSERDRNQPQHF.

V and J are TRBV20-1 and TRBJ1-6, with no clear D. Germline values: CDR1 DFQATT, CDR2 SNEGSKA (reference sequence). The length of the CDR3 is 16 residues. The germline V and J ends were trimmed by 0 bases and 8 bases, with 17 bases remaining between them. As DNA, the CDR3 is TGCAGTGCTAGAGAATCGGACTTGAGGATGGATTCACCCCTCCACTTT. It is translated as CSARESDLRMDSPLHF.

Notes on this clonotype: One junction end disagrees with the germline gene, perhaps due to a read error. The rearrangement joins TRBV11-3 to TRBJ2-3; a possible D gene is TRBD2 (7 bases). In germline, CDR1 is SGHNT, CDR2 YENEEA. The length of the CDR3 is 16 residues. The chain's CDR3 is CASSLEGGPNTDTQYF. CDR3 nucleotides: TGTGCCAGCAGCTTAGAGGGGGGGCCGAACACAGATACGCAATATTTT.

As for this clonotype: One junction end disagrees with the germline gene, perhaps due to a read error. The rearrangement links TRBV6-1 to TRBJ2-7; 9 bases line up with TRBD1. The germline V gene encodes CDR1 MNHNS and CDR2 SASEGT. The CDR3 consists of 16 residues. The CDR3 loop reads CANSEWTGTGLSGQYF. DNA of the CDR3: TGTGCCAACAGTGAATGGACCGGGACAGGGTTAAGCGGGCAGTACTTC.

Regarding this clonotype: Possible read error: a much larger clone is one base away. V is TRBV12-3 or TRBV12-4 and J is TRBJ2-1; 7 positions match TRBD1. CDR3 size: 12 residues. This CDR3 is CASSLGQGEQIF. The CDR3 nucleotides are TGTGCCAGCAGTTTAGGACAGGGTGAGCAGATCTTC.

In this sample, this clonotype is medium-sized (0.01 to 0.1%). V is TRBV11-2 and J is TRBJ2-7; D is perhaps TRBD2 (6 bases). V shed 5 bases and J shed 6 bases, with 17 bases lying between them. The CDR3 length is 14 residues. Per the germline V gene, CDR1 is SGHAT and CDR2 is FQNNGV. CDR3 in amino acids: CASSRGTQFGEQYF. CDR3 nucleotides: TGTGCCAGCAGCCGGGGGACCCAATTCGGCGAGCAGTACTTC.

This clonotype was picked up a small number of times. V is TRBV9 and J is TRBJ2-3; D perhaps matches TRBD2 (5 bases). The V end lost 4 bases, the J end lost 4 bases, and 7 bases lay between the germline ends. CDR3 size: 12 residues. Germline lookup yields CDR1 SGDLS and CDR2 YYNGEE. For the CDR3, the DNA is TGTGCCAGCAGCCCGGAGGCAGATACGCAGTATTTT. Its translation is CASSPEADTQYF.

There are a few counts of this clonotype. A read error may explain this, as a much larger clone is one base away. The chain carries TRBV20-1 and TRBJ1-6; 7 bases align to TRBD1. Germline values: CDR1 DFQATT, CDR2 SNEGSKA (reference sequence). This CDR3 has 17 residues. V was pared by 1 base and J by 3 bases, with 9 bases of the junction left unmatched. The CDR3 coding sequence is TGCAGTGCTAGAGGGACAGGAGACAGCTTCTATAATTCACCCCTCCACTTT. Residues: CSARGTGDSFYNSPLHF.

Remarks on this clonotype: At one end, the junction sequence differs from germline, possibly due to a read error. This chain joins TRBV12-3 or TRBV12-4 and TRBJ1-2, with D maybe TRBD1 (5 bases). The CDR3 extends over 12 amino acids. For the CDR3, the DNA is TGTGCCAGCAGTACACAGGACTATGACTACACCTTC. Residues: CASSTQDYDYTF.

This clonotype was picked up many times. The chain has TRBV6-2 or TRBV6-3 and TRBJ1-2; perhaps TRBD1 as D (5 bases). V gave up 1 base and J gave up 7 bases, with 10 bases separating them. The germline V gene has CDR1 MNHEY and CDR2 SVGEGT. The CDR3 has 13 residues. CDR3 protein: CASSYLGVRGYTF. The CDR3 nucleotides read TGTGCCAGCAGTTACTTAGGGGTGCGTGGCTACACCTTC.

This clonotype was observed once. An end of the junction does not agree with germline; a read error may underlie this. The genes are TRBV11-2 and TRBJ2-7, with TRBD1 matching over 7 bases. CDR1 is SGHAT and CDR2 is FQNNGV in the germline V gene. CDR3 length: 14 residues. CDR3 in amino acids: CANSRGTGALEQYF. CDR3 in DNA: TGTGCCAACAGCCGGGGAACAGGGGCTCTCGAGCAGTACTTC.

Only a few counts were recorded for this clonotype. It may be a read error: a sequence one base away is much more abundant. This chain connects TRBV6-2 or TRBV6-3 to TRBJ1-4; no definite D call. The length of the CDR3 is 14 residues. Germline CDR1 is MNHEY and CDR2 is SVGEGT. The CDR3 sequence is CTSSHEATNEKLFF. The CDR3 bases are TGTACCAGCAGTCATGAGGCAACTAATGAAAAACTGTTTTTT.

Comments on this clonotype: One junction end disagrees with the germline gene, perhaps due to a read error. The chain recombines TRBV20-1 with TRBJ2-3, with D possibly being TRBD1 (7 bases). Germline values: CDR1 DFQATT, CDR2 SNEGSKA (reference sequence). The CDR3 is 18 amino acids. This CDR3 reads CSGRYYQGGSYKTDMQYF. The CDR3 DNA is TGCAGTGGTAGATACTATCAGGGGGGCTCGTATAAGACAGATATGCAGTATTTT.

With respect to this clonotype: This may be a read error, as it is one base from a much larger clone. The chain employs TRBV7-9 and TRBJ2-5, with 10 bases that match TRBD1. The J segment lost 4 bases and the V segment lost 3 bases, leaving 2 bases of the junction unmatched. The CDR3 contains 14 residues. Germline V gives CDR1 SEHNR, CDR2 FQNEAQ (reference sequence). CDR3 coding DNA: TGTGCCAGCAGCTTGGACAGGGGGTTAGAGACCCAGTACTTC. Translating gives CASSLDRGLETQYF.

Regarding this clonotype: One end of the junction does not line up with germline, which may come from a read error. The CDR3 loop reads CASSPLRGNQSQHF. Written as DNA, the CDR3 is TGTGCCAGTAGTCCGTTAAGAGGCAATCAGTCCCAGCATTTT. The chain carries TRBV6-5 and TRBJ1-5; D is uncertain. The germline gives CDR1 MNHEY, CDR2 SVGAGI. The CDR3 is 14 amino acids.

In the case of this clonotype: Compared with germline, one end of the junction differs, possibly owing to a read error. The chain carries TRBV10-2 and TRBJ2-2; perhaps TRBD2 as D (7 bases). The CDR3 has 16 residues. Germline V CDR1 and CDR2: WSHSY, SAAADI. For the CDR3, the DNA is TGCGCCCGCGTGCGTGATGGGGGGGGCTGGACCGAGGAGCTGTTTTTT. It codes for CARVRDGGGWTEELFF.

Ten or more counts support this clonotype. The chain recombines TRBV6-2 or TRBV6-3 with TRBJ2-3, with D hard to call. The germline CDR1 and CDR2 sequences are MNHEY and SVGEGT. The CDR3 extends over 14 amino acids. V was trimmed by 5 bases and J by 6 bases, leaving 15 bases between them. CDR3 residues: CASSTNRPLDTQYF. DNA of the CDR3: TGTGCCAGCAGTACCAACCGCCCTCTGGATACGCAGTATTTT.

Of note for this clonotype: Germline is not matched at one junction end, which may reflect a read error. The chain employs TRBV11-2 and TRBJ2-1, with TRBD2 identical over 8 bases. The CDR3 runs to 16 residues. Germline V gene data show CDR1 as SGHAT and CDR2 as FQNNGV. CDR3 residues: CANSSPVAGPSNEQFF. The CDR3 DNA reads as TGTGCCAACAGCTCGCCCGTAGCGGGGCCTTCCAATGAGCAGTTCTTC.

Details on this clonotype: The junction does not match germline at one end; this may be a read error. The V gene is TRBV6-5, the J gene TRBJ1-2; a weak D match, TRBD1 (6 bases). Germline lookup yields CDR1 MNHEY and CDR2 SVGAGI. This CDR3 has 14 residues. This chain's CDR3 is CTSSYSGGAEGYTF. Written as DNA, the CDR3 is TGTACCAGCAGTTACTCTGGGGGGGCGGAAGGTTACACCTTC.

The count of this clonotype is one. One end of the junction varies from germline; a read error may be responsible. The V and J genes are TRBV11-3 and TRBJ2-3; D is unclear. Germline CDR1 and CDR2: SGHNT and YENEEA. This CDR3 is built from 13 residues. CDR3 nucleotides: TGTACCAGCAGCTCCGAGGCCACAGATACCCAGTATTTT. Amino acids: CTSSSEATDTQYF.

Remarks on this clonotype: Given the absence of the conserved phenylalanine or tryptophan at the CDR3 end, a read error is likely. Here the CDR3 DNA reads TGCAGCGTCATCGGCAGCCATGAAAAACTGTTTATT. This codes for CSVIGSHEKLFI. This sequence joins TRBV29-1 and TRBJ1-4, with D unresolved. V was shortened by 6 bases and J by 6 bases, with 11 bases between the two germline ends. The CDR3 is made up of 12 amino acids. Germline V gene sequence: CDR1 SQVTM, CDR2 ANQGSEA.

This clonotype was detected only a few times. This rearrangement joins TRBV24-1 to TRBJ2-2, with D possibly matching TRBD2 (5 bases). CDR3 length: 17 residues. Deletions cut 0 bases from V and 2 bases from J, with 12 bases between. Germline V gene data show CDR1 as KGHDR and CDR2 as SFDVKD. The CDR3 DNA follows: TGTGCCACCAGTGATTTGGAGGGAAGCAAAAACACCGGGGAGCTGTTTTTT. It is translated as CATSDLEGSKNTGELFF.

J is TRBJ2-1 and V is TRBV2; D remains unclear. The CDR3 extends over 15 amino acids. Trimming shortened V by 3 bases and J by 0 bases, and 9 bases separated the two germline ends. The germline CDR1 and CDR2 sequences are SNHLY and FYNNEI. This CDR3 reads CASSDQVASYNEQFF. As DNA, the CDR3 is TGTGCCAGCAGTGATCAGGTGGCCTCCTACAATGAGCAGTTCTTC.